The rows below give T cell receptor beta chains drawn from one sample of a study of blood T cell repertoires in COVID-19. Sequenced by immunoSEQ multiplex PCR; TCRdb stores in-frame clones only, minus some. The table shows roughly 200,000 clones, with about 85% occurring only once. Sample: peripheral blood. The receptors here all came from a woman aged 80 or over with acute or convalescent COVID-19. Both conserved end residues are part of each CDR3. A D gene is named only where the DNA matches it firmly. Size is omitted from some rows. Given values are once, few, many or a class for expanded clones.

TRBD2	NA	TRBV7-3	TRBJ2-7	CASSLSGGLVALEQYF	TGTGCCAGCAGCTTAAGTGGTGGACTAGTGGCTTTGGAGCAGTACTTC
TRBD1	NA	TRBV10-1	TRBJ1-4	CASRADRATLRGNNEKLFF	TGCGCCAGCAGGGCAGACAGGGCGACCCTTCGCGGCAATAATGAAAAACTGTTTTTT
NA	NA	TRBV6-5	TRBJ2-1	CASSRNYAEQFF	TGTGCCAGCAGTCGCAACTACGCTGAGCAGTTCTTC
TRBD2	NA	TRBV19	TRBJ2-2	CASSRALAAANTGELFF	TGTGCCAGTAGCCGGGCTCTAGCGGCCGCGAACACCGGGGAGCTGTTTTTT
NA	NA	TRBV11-2	TRBJ2-1	CASSALSGAYNEQFF	TGTGCCAGCAGCGCCCTTAGCGGAGCTTACAATGAGCAGTTCTTC
TRBD1	NA	TRBV25-1	TRBJ1-2	CASSLLGQGTYGYTF	TGTGCCAGCAGTCTCCTAGGACAGGGCACCTATGGCTACACCTTC
TRBD1	NA	TRBV27	TRBJ1-1	CASRPVSGGITEAFF	TGTGCCAGCAGACCCGTGTCAGGGGGCATTACTGAAGCTTTCTTT
TRBD1	NA	TRBV7-9	TRBJ2-1	CASSIRQGGSYNEQFF	TGTGCCAGCAGCATACGACAGGGCGGCTCCTACAATGAGCAGTTCTTC
NA	NA	TRBV5-6	TRBJ1-4	CASSLAPLLTGNGEKLFF	TGTGCCAGCAGCTTGGCACCACTACTTACAGGGAATGGAGAAAAACTGTTTTTT
NA	NA	TRBV19	TRBJ2-3	CASSQGRTDTRYF	TGTGCCAGTAGCCAAGGACGGACAGATACGCGGTATTTT
TRBD1	few	TRBV7-8	TRBJ2-1	CASSLEDRGLESEQFF	TGTGCCAGCAGCTTGGAAGACAGGGGGCTTGAATCTGAGCAGTTCTTC
TRBD1	NA	TRBV6-6	TRBJ1-1	CASSPSGTGGRSDTEAFF	TGTGCCAGCAGTCCTTCTGGGACAGGGGGCAGGAGTGACACTGAAGCTTTCTTT
TRBD1	few	TRBV10-3	TRBJ2-7	CAISERQGPYEQYF	TGTGCCATCAGTGAAAGACAGGGGCCCTACGAGCAGTACTTC
NA	NA	TRBV6-5	TRBJ1-1	CASRQTRGTEAFF	TGTGCCAGCAGGCAAACAAGGGGCACTGAAGCTTTCTTT
TRBD1	once	TRBV2	TRBJ2-3	CASSRQGIGTDTQYF	TGTGCCAGCAGCCGACAGGGGATCGGCACAGATACGCAGTATTTT
TRBD2	NA	TRBV11-2	TRBJ2-2	CASSRTSGANTGELFF	TGTGCCAGCAGCCGGACTAGCGGGGCGAACACCGGGGAGCTGTTTTTT
NA	NA	TRBV9	TRBJ2-7	CASSVNAGTPYEQYF	TGTGCCAGCAGCGTAAATGCCGGGACTCCCTACGAGCAGTACTTC
NA	NA	TRBV28	TRBJ2-1	CASSLGGRGTYNEQFF	TGTGCCAGCAGTCTGGGGGGGCGGGGGACCTACAATGAGCAGTTCTTC
NA	NA	TRBV19	TRBJ2-2	CASSNQNTGELFF	TGTGCCAGTAGTAATCAGAACACCGGGGAGCTGTTTTTT
NA	NA	TRBV19	TRBJ1-5	CASRNSGGPQHF	TGTGCCAGTAGGAACTCGGGTGGGCCCCAGCATTTT
NA	NA	TRBV5-6	TRBJ1-2	CASSLWQGIPNYGYTF	TGTGCCAGCAGCTTGTGGCAGGGAATTCCTAACTATGGCTACACCTTC
TRBD1	NA	TRBV11-3	TRBJ1-5	CASSRTGDGQPQHF	TGTGCCAGCAGCCGGACAGGGGACGGCCAGCCCCAGCATTTT
NA	NA	TRBV14	TRBJ1-3	CASSQGLKGNTIYF	TGTGCCAGCAGCCAGGGACTGAAGGGAAACACCATATATTTT
NA	NA	TRBV19	TRBJ2-3	CASSPRDSPSTDTQYF	TGTGCCAGTAGCCCCCGGGACTCCCCTAGCACAGATACGCAGTATTTT
TRBD2	NA	TRBV28	TRBJ2-3	CASSSASSDGRQGYF	TGTGCCAGCAGTTCCGCATCGTCAGACGGGAGGCAAGGGTATTTT
TRBD1	few	TRBV6-5	TRBJ2-1	CASSLRQGGQFF	TGTGCCAGCAGTTTACGACAGGGTGGGCAGTTCTTC
TRBD1	few	TRBV7-9	TRBJ1-4	CASSSTGADEKLFF	TGTGCCAGCAGCTCGACAGGGGCGGACGAAAAACTGTTTTTT
NA	NA	TRBV28	TRBJ1-3	CATFTGTSGNTIYF	TGTGCCACCTTCACAGGGACCTCTGGAAACACCATATATTTT
NA	NA	TRBV2	TRBJ1-3	CASTLPRGGVLSGNTIYF	TGTGCCAGCACCCTTCCCCGGGGGGGGGTTCTCTCTGGAAACACCATATATTTT
TRBD2	NA	TRBV6-5	TRBJ2-1	CASSYSGLAGVNEQFF	TGTGCCAGCAGTTACTCAGGACTAGCGGGAGTAAATGAGCAGTTCTTC
NA	NA	TRBV3-1/TRBV3-2	TRBJ1-1	CASSQTGSLMNTEAFF	TGTGCCAGCAGCCAGACAGGATCTTTAATGAACACTGAAGCTTTCTTT
TRBD1	NA	TRBV3-1/TRBV3-2	TRBJ1-2	CASSGTGGNPNYGYTF	TGTGCCAGCAGCGGCACAGGGGGAAACCCTAACTATGGCTACACCTTC
NA	NA	TRBV5-4	TRBJ2-5	CASSSGGETQYF	TGTGCCAGCAGCTCGGGTGGCGAGACCCAGTACTTC
NA	few	TRBV5-1	TRBJ1-4	CASSFGATNEKLFF	TGCGCCAGCAGCTTCGGGGCAACTAATGAAAAACTGTTTTTT
NA	NA	TRBV19	TRBJ1-1	CATSAQGNTEAFF	TGTGCCACTTCCGCGCAGGGCAACACTGAAGCTTTCTTT
TRBD2	NA	TRBV6-4	TRBJ2-1	CASSDTLLGLYLGLANYNEQFF	TGTGCCAGCAGTGACACCCTTTTGGGGCTTTACCTAGGACTAGCGAACTACAATGAGCAGTTCTTC
TRBD1	few	TRBV12-3/TRBV12-4	TRBJ1-1	CASSLRTGRAFF	TGTGCCAGCAGTTTGAGGACAGGAAGAGCTTTCTTT
TRBD2	NA	TRBV5-1	TRBJ2-7	CASSLGAGLSYEQYF	TGCGCCAGCAGCTTGGGAGCGGGACTTTCCTACGAGCAGTACTTC
TRBD2	NA	TRBV28	TRBJ2-3	CASSSGRINPSTDTQYF	TGTGCCAGCTCTAGCGGGAGGATAAATCCTAGCACAGATACGCAGTATTTT
NA	NA	TRBV19	TRBJ2-1	CASSIVGYEQFF	TGTGCCAGTAGTATAGTCGGGTATGAGCAGTTCTTC
TRBD2	NA	TRBV9	TRBJ2-2	CASSIASGSAGELFF	TGTGCCAGCAGCATCGCTAGCGGGAGCGCCGGGGAGCTGTTTTTT
NA	NA	TRBV5-1	TRBJ2-7	CASSSSADEQYF	TGCGCCAGCAGCTCGTCCGCGGACGAGCAGTACTTC
NA	NA	TRBV10-1	TRBJ2-3	CASSDPVPDTQYF	TGCGCCAGCAGTGACCCAGTCCCAGATACGCAGTATTTT
TRBD1	NA	TRBV5-1	TRBJ2-7	CASSSGQGLTYEQYF	TGCGCCAGCAGCAGCGGACAGGGGCTGACCTACGAGCAGTACTTC
NA	NA	TRBV5-1	TRBJ1-1	CASSFSDSAIAEAFF	TGCGCCAGCAGCTTCAGTGACAGTGCTATCGCTGAAGCTTTCTTT
NA	NA	TRBV6-6	TRBJ2-1	CASSYSKGRGYNEQFF	TGTGCCAGCAGTTACTCAAAGGGGAGGGGGTACAATGAGCAGTTCTTC
NA	NA	TRBV3-1/TRBV3-2	TRBJ1-1	CASSAGAMNTEAFF	TGTGCCAGCAGTGCAGGGGCGATGAACACTGAAGCTTTCTTT
TRBD1	NA	TRBV5-1	TRBJ1-6	CASSGETGGRSPLHF	TGCGCCAGCAGCGGGGAGACAGGGGGGCGATCACCCCTCCACTTT
NA	few	TRBV7-9	TRBJ1-5	CASSKSRGGQPQHF	TGTGCCAGCAGTAAATCCCGAGGCGGTCAGCCCCAGCATTTT
NA	NA	TRBV6-5	TRBJ1-1	CASSSQGIGTEAFF	TGTGCCAGCAGTTCACAGGGAATCGGCACTGAAGCTTTCTTT
NA	NA	TRBV6-5	TRBJ2-3	CASSYGGTADTQYF	TGTGCCAGCAGTTACGGAGGAACGGCAGATACGCAGTATTTT
NA	NA	TRBV19	TRBJ2-2	CASSFRLGTNGELFF	TGTGCCAGTAGTTTCCGACTAGGAACGAACGGGGAGCTGTTTTTT
NA	few	TRBV11-1	TRBJ2-7	CASSLSFVTGLYEQYF	TGTGCCAGCAGCTTGTCGTTTGTAACGGGACTCTACGAGCAGTACTTC
NA	NA	TRBV9	TRBJ1-3	CASSVGTANLLNTIYF	TGTGCCAGCAGCGTAGGGACAGCAAACCTTTTAAACACCATATATTTT
NA	NA	TRBV28	TRBJ2-7	CASSLGQSSYEQYF	TGTGCCAGCAGTCTCGGACAGTCCTCCTACGAGCAGTACTTC
TRBD1	once	TRBV6-4	TRBJ2-2	CASRLRSGTGTPGELFF	TGTGCCAGCAGATTGAGATCCGGGACAGGGACCCCCGGGGAGCTGTTTTTT
TRBD1	NA	TRBV19	TRBJ1-2	CASTKDREGYGYTF	TGTGCCAGTACGAAGGACAGGGAGGGCTATGGCTACACCTTC